This T cell receptor beta chain was recovered during a study of blood T cells in healthy people across ages. This clonotype came up many times. The germline gives CDR1 SGHAT, CDR2 FQNNGV. The CDR3 length is 14 residues. The ends lost 3 bases at V and 1 base at J; junction bases unmatched: 3. Primers used in a second PCR of roughly 6 to 11 cycles were a sample-barcoded 5' primer and a J-beta primer mix. TCRdb itself ran the 5' RACE reads through MiXCR, one entry per CDR3 protein. The sample comprises 1.5 million to 2 million distinct CDR3 sequences, approximately 28% of which are singletons, and about 7.7% rests with the top ten.

The rearrangement uses TRBV11-2 and TRBJ2-7, with 7 positions matching TRBD2. This clonotype was sampled from a woman aged 30 to 39 in good health. The specimen sequenced was blood. The CDR3 DNA sequence: TGTGCCAGCAGCTTTCGGGGGGTATCCTACGAGCAGTACTTC. Its translation: CASSFRGVSYEQYF.